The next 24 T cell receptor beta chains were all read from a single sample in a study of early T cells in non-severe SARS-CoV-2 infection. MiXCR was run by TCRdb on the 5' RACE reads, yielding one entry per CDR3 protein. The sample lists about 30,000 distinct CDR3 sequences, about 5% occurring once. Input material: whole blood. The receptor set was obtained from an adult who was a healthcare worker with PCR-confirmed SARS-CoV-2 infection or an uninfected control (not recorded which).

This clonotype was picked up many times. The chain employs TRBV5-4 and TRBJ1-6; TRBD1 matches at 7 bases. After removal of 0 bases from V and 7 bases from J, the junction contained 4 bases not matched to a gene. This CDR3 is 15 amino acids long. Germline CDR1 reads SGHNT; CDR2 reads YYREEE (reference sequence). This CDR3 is CASSLGQGVNSPLHF. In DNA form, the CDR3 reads TGTGCCAGCAGCTTGGGACAGGGAGTAAATTCACCCCTCCACTTT.

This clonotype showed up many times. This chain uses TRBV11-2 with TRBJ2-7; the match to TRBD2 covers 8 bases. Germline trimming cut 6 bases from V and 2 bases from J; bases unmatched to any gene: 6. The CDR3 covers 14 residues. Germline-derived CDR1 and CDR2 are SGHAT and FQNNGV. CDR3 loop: CASRSGTSTYEQYF. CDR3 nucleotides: TGTGCCAGCAGATCCGGGACTAGTACCTACGAGCAGTACTTC.

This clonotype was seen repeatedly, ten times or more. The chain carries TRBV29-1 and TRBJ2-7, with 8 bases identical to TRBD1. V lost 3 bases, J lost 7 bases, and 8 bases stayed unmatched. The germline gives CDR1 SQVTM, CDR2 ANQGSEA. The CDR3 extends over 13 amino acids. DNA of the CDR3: TGCAGCGTTGATCCTCGAACAGGGGGGGAGCAGTACTTC. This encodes CSVDPRTGGEQYF.

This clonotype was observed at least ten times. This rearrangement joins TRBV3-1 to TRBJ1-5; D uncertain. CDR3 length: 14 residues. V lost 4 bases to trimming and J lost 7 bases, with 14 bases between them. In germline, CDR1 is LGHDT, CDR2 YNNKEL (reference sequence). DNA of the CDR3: TGTGCCAGCAGCCTAGCTGGAGGCTCGCAGCCCCAGCATTTT. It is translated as CASSLAGGSQPQHF.

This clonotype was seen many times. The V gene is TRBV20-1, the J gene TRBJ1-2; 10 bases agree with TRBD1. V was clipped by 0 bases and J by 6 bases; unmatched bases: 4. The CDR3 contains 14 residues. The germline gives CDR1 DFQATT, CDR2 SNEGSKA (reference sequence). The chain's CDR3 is CSARDQGTGDGYTF. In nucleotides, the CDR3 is TGCAGTGCTAGAGATCAAGGGACAGGGGATGGCTACACCTTC.

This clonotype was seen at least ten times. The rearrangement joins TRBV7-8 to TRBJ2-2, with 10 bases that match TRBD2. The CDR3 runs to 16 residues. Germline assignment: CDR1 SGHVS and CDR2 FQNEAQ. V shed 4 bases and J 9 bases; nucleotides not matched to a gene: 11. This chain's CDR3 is CASSSSSGSKGRELFF. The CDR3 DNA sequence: TGTGCCAGCAGCTCATCTAGCGGGAGTAAGGGGAGGGAGCTGTTTTTT.

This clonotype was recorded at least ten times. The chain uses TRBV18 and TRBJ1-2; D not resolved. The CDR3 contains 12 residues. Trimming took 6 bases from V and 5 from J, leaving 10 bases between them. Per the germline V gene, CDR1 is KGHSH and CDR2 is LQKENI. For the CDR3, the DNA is TGTGCCAGCTCGCCTCAATATTATGGCTACACCTTC. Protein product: CASSPQYYGYTF.

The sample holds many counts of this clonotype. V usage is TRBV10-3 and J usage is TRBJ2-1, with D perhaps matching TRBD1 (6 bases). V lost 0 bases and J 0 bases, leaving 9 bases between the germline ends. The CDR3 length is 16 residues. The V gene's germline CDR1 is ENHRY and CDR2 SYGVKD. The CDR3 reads CAISESKGDSYNEQFF. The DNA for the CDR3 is TGTGCCATCAGTGAGTCGAAGGGGGACTCCTACAATGAGCAGTTCTTC.

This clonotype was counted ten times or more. CDR3 nucleotides: TGTGCCAGCGAGGCTACGAATACCTACGAGCAGTACTTC. Translating gives CASEATNTYEQYF. The chain is built from TRBV11-2 and TRBJ2-7, with no clear D. Germline CDR1 SGHAT, CDR2 FQNNGV. This CDR3 has 13 residues. Trimming took 8 bases from V and 2 from J, leaving 13 bases between them.

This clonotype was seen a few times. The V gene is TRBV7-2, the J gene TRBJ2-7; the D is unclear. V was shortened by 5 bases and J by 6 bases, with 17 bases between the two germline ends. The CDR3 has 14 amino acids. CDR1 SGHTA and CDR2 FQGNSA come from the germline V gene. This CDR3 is CASSPRGIHAEQYF. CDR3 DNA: TGTGCCAGCAGCCCCCGAGGAATCCACGCCGAGCAGTACTTC.

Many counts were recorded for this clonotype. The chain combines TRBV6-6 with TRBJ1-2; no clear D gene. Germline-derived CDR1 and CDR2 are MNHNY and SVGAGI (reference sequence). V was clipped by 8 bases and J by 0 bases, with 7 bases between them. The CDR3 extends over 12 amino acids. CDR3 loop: CASGQPNYGYTF. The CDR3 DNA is TGTGCCAGCGGGCAACCTAACTATGGCTACACCTTC.

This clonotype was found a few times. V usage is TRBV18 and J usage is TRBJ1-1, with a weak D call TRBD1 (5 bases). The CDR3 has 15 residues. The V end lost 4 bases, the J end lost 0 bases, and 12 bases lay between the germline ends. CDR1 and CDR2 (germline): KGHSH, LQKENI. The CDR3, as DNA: TGTGCCAGCTCACGGGACGGATCCATGAACACTGAAGCTTTCTTT. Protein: CASSRDGSMNTEAFF.

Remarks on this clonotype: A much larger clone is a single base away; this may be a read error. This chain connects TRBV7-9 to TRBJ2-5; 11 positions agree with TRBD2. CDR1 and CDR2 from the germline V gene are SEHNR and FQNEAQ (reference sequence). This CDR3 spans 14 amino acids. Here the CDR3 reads CASCLGLAEETQYF. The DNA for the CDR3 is TGTGCCAGCTGCTTGGGACTAGCGGAAGAGACCCAGTACTTC.

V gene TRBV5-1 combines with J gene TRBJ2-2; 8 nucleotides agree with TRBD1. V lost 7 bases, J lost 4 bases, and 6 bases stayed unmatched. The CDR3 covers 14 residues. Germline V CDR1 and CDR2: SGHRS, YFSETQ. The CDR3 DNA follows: TGCGCCAGCTCGGACAGGGTGACCACCGGGGAGCTGTTTTTT. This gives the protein CASSDRVTTGELFF.

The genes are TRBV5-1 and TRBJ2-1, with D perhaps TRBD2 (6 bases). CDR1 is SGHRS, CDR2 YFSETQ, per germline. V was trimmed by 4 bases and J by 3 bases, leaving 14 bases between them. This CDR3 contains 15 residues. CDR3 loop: CASSPAPGDYNEQFF. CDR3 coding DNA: TGCGCCAGCAGCCCCGCCCCGGGGGACTACAATGAGCAGTTCTTC.

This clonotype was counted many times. CDR3 DNA: TGTGCCAGCAGCTTACCGTGGACTCCCCACACAGATACGCAGTATTTT. Protein sequence: CASSLPWTPHTDTQYF. V usage is TRBV11-3 and J usage is TRBJ2-3; a possible D gene is TRBD2 (5 bases). The length of the CDR3 is 16 residues. The germline V gene encodes CDR1 SGHNT and CDR2 YENEEA. The V gene lost 2 bases and the J gene lost 2 bases, with 14 bases spanning the gap.

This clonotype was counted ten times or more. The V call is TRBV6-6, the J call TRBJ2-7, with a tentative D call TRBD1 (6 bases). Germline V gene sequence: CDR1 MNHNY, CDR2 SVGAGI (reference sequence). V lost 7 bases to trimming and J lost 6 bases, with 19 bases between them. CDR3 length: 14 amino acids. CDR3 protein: CASTKGRGLGEQYF. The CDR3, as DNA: TGTGCCAGCACCAAAGGCAGGGGTCTCGGCGAGCAGTACTTC.

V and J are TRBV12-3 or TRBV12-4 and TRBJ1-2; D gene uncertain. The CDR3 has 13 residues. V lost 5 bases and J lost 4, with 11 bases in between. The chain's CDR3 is CASSPQQIYGYTF. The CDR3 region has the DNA TGTGCCAGCAGTCCACAGCAGATCTATGGCTACACCTTC.

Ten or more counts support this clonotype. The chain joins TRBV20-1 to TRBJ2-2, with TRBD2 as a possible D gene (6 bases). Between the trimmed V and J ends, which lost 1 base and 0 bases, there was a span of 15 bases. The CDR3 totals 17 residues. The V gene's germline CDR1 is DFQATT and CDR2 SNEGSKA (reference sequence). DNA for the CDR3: TGCAGTGCTAGAGGACTAGTCGGGCAATCGAACACCGGGGAGCTGTTTTTT. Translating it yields CSARGLVGQSNTGELFF.

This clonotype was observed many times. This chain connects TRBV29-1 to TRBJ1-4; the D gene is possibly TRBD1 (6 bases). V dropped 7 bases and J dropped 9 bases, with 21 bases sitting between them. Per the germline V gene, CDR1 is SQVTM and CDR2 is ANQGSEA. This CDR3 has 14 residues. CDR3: CSAVTGSNSKKLFF. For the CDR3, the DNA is TGCAGCGCCGTGACAGGATCCAACTCGAAAAAACTGTTTTTT. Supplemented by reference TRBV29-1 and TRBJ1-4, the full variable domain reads SAVISQKPSRDICQRGTSLTIQCQVDSQVTMMFWYRQQPGQSLTLIATANQGSEATYESGFVIDKFPISRPNLTFSTLTVSNMSPEDSSIYLCSAVTGSNSKKLFFGSGTQLSVL.

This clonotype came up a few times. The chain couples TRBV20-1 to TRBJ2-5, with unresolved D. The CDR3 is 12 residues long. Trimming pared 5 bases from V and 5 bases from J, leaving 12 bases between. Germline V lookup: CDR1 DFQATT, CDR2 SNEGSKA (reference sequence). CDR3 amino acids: CSAAPASETQYF. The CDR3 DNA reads TGCAGTGCTGCGCCAGCGTCCGAGACCCAGTACTTC.

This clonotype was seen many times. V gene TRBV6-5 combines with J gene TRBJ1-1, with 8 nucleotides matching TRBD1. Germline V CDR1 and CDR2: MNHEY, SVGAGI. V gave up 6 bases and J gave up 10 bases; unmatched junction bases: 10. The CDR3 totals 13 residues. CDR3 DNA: TGTGCCAGCAGCCAAGACTGGACAGGGAGAGCTTTCTTT. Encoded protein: CASSQDWTGRAFF.

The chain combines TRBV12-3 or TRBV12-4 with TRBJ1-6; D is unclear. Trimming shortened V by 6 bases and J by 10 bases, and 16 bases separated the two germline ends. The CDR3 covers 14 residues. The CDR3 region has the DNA TGTGCCAGCAGCGCCGCGGCATCCTACTCACCCCTCCACTTT. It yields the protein CASSAAASYSPLHF.

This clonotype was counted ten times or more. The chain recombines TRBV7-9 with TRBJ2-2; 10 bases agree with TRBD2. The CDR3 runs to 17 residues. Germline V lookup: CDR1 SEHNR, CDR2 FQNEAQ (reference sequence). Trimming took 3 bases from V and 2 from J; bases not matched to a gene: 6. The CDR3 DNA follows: TGTGCCAGCAGCTTGCCTAGCGGGAGTTTTAACACCGGGGAGCTGTTTTTT. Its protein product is CASSLPSGSFNTGELFF.